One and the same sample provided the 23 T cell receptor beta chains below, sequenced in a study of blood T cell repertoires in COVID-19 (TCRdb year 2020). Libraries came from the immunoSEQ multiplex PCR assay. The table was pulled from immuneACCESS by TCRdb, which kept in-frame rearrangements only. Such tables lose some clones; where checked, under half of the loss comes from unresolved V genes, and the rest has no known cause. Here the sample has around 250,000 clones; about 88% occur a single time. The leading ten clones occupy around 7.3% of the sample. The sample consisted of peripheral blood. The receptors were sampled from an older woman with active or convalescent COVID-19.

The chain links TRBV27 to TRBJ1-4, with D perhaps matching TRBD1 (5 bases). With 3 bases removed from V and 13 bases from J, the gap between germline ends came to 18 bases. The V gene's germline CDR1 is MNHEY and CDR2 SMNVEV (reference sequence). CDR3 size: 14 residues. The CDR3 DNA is TGTGCCAGCAGTTTCTACCCTACACCCGGGGGACTGTTTTTT. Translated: CASSFYPTPGGLFF.

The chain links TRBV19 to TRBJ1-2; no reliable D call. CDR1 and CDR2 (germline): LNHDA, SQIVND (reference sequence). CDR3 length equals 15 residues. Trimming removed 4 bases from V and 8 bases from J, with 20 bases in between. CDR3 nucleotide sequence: TGTGCCAGTAGTACCGTTCTAGGCCCGGCTTACGGCTACACCTTC. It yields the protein CASSTVLGPAYGYTF.

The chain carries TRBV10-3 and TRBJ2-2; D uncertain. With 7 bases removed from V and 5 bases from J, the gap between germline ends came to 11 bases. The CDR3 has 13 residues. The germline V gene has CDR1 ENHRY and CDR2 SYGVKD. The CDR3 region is CAIKEVGTGELFF. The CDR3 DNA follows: TGTGCCATCAAGGAAGTCGGGACCGGGGAGCTGTTTTTT.

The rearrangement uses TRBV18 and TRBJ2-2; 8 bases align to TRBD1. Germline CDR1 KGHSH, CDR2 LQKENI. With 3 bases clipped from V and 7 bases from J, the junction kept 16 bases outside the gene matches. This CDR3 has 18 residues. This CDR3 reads CASSPPNRQGNQFGELFF. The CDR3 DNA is TGTGCCAGCTCACCCCCAAACCGACAGGGGAATCAATTCGGGGAGCTGTTTTTT. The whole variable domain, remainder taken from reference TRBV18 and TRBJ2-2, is NAGVMQNPRHLVRRRGQEARLRCSPMKGHSHVYWYRQLPEEGLKFMVYLQKENIIDESGMPKERFSAEFPKEGPSILRIQQVVRGDSAAYFCASSPPNRQGNQFGELFFGEGSRLTVL.

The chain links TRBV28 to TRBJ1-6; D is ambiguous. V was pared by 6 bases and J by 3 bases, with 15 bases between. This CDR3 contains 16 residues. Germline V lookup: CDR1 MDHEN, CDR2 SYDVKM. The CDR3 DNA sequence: TGTGCCAGCAGCCGACCGGGGAGCTACTATAATTCACCCCTCCACTTT. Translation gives CASSRPGSYYNSPLHF.

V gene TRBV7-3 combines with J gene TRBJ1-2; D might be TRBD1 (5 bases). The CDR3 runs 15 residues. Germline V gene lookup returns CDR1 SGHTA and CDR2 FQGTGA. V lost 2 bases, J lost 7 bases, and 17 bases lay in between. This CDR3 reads CASSLEAGKTFGYTF. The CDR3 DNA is TGTGCCAGCAGCTTAGAAGCAGGGAAAACGTTTGGCTACACCTTC.

The chain's CDR3 is CATSEPGGNQPQHF. The CDR3 DNA reads as TGTGCCACCAGTGAGCCGGGGGGCAATCAGCCCCAGCATTTT. The chain uses TRBV24-1 and TRBJ1-5; tentatively, D is TRBD1 (5 bases). CDR3 length equals 14 residues. Germline V gene data show CDR1 as KGHDR and CDR2 as SFDVKD. The V end lost 4 bases, the J end lost 2 bases, and 8 bases lay between the germline ends.

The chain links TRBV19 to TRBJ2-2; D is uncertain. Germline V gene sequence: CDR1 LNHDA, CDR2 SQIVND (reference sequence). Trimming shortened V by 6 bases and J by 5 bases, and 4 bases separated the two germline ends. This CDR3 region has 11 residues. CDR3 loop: CASRSTGELFF. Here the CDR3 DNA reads TGTGCCAGTAGATCGACCGGGGAGCTGTTTTTT.

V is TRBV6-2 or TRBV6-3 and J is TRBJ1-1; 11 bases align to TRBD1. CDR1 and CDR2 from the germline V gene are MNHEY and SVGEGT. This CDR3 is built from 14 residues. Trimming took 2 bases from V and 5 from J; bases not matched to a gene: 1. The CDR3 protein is CASSYRDRGTEAFF. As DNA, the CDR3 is TGTGCCAGCAGTTACCGGGACAGGGGGACTGAAGCTTTCTTT.

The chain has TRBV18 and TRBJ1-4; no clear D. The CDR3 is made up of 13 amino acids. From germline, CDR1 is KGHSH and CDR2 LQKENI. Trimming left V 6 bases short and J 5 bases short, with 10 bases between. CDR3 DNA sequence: TGTGCCAGCTCGGGAGGGATAAATGAAAAACTGTTTTTT. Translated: CASSGGINEKLFF.

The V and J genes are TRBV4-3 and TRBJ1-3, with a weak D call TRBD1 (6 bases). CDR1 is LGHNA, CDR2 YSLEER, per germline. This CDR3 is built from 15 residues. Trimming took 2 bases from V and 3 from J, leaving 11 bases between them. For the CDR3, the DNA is TGCGCCAGCAGCCAAAATGGGGGCTTTGGAAACACCATATATTTT. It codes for CASSQNGGFGNTIYF.

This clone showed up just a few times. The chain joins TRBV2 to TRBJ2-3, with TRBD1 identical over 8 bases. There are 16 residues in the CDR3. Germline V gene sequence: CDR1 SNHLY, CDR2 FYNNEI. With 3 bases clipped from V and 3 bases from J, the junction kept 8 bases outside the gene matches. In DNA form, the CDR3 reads TGTGCCAGCAGTGACCAGGGGGCGAGGAAAACAGATACGCAGTATTTT. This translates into CASSDQGARKTDTQYF.

The CDR3 region is CATSRARGDYTEAFF. For the CDR3, the DNA is TGTGCCACCAGCAGAGCCCGAGGGGACTACACTGAAGCTTTCTTT. The chain uses TRBV15 and TRBJ1-1; D perhaps matches TRBD1 (5 bases). V was cut by 1 base and J by 3 bases, with 12 bases left in between. The length of the CDR3 is 15 residues. CDR1 is LNHNV and CDR2 is YYDKDF in the germline V gene (reference sequence).

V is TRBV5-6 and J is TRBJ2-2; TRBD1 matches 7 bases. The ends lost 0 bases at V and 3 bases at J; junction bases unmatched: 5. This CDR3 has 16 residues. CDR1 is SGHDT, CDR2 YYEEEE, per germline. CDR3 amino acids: CASSLVQGVYTGELFF. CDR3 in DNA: TGTGCCAGCAGCTTGGTGCAGGGGGTCTACACCGGGGAGCTGTTTTTT.

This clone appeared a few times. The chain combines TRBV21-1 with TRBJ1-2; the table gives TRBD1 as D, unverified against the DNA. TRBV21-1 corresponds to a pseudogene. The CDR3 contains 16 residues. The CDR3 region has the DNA TGTGCCAGCAGCAAGTTGGCTTGGGACATGAACTATGGCTACACCTTC. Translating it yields CASSKLAWDMNYGYTF.

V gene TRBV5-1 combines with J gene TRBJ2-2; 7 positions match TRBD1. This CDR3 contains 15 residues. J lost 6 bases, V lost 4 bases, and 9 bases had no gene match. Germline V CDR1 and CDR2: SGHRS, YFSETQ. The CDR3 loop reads CASSLDRVGPGELFF. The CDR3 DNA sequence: TGCGCCAGCAGCCTCGACAGGGTGGGGCCCGGGGAGCTGTTTTTT.

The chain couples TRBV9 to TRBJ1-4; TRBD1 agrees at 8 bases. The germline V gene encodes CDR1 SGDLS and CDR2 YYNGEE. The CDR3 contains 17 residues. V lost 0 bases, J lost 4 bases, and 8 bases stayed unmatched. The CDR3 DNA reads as TGTGCCAGCAGCGTAGGTGGCAGGGGGCTCATTAATGAAAAACTGTTTTTT. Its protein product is CASSVGGRGLINEKLFF.

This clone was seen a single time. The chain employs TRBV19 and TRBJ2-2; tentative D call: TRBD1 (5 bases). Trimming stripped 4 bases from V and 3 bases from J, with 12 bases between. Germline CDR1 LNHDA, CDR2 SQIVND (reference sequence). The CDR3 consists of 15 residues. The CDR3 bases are TGTGCCAGTAGTACCCTCGACAGTTACACCGGGGAGCTGTTTTTT. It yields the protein CASSTLDSYTGELFF.

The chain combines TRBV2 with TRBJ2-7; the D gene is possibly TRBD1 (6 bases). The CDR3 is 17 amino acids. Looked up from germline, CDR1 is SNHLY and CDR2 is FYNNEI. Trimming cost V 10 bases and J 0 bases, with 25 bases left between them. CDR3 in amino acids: CATLQGQTQPSSYEQYF. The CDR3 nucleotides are TGTGCCACCCTACAAGGACAGACACAACCCAGCTCCTACGAGCAGTACTTC.

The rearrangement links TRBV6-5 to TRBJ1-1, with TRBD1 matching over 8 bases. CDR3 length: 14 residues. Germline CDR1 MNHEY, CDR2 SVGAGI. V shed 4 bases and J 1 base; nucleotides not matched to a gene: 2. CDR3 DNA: TGTGCCAGCAGTTCAGGACAGGGGAACACTGAAGCTTTCTTT. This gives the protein CASSSGQGNTEAFF.

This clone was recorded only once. The chain's CDR3 is CASSPQGANTEAFF. In DNA form, the CDR3 reads TGTGCCAGCTCACCACAGGGGGCAAACACTGAAGCTTTCTTT. V gene TRBV18 combines with J gene TRBJ1-1; 7 bases align to TRBD1. Per germline, CDR1 KGHSH and CDR2 LQKENI. After removal of 1 base from V and 2 bases from J, the junction contained 1 base not matched to a gene. The CDR3 length is 14 residues. The full variable domain, in which reference TRBV18 and TRBJ1-1 provide the parts outside the CDR3, is NAGVMQNPRHLVRRRGQEARLRCSPMKGHSHVYWYRQLPEEGLKFMVYLQKENIIDESGMPKERFSAEFPKEGPSILRIQQVVRGDSAAYFCASSPQGANTEAFFGQGTRLTVV.

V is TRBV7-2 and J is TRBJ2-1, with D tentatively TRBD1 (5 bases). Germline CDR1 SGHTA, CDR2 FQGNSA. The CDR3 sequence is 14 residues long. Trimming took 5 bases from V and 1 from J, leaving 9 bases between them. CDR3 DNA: TGTGCCAGCAGCGCGACAGTTTCCTACAATGAGCAGTTCTTC. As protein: CASSATVSYNEQFF.

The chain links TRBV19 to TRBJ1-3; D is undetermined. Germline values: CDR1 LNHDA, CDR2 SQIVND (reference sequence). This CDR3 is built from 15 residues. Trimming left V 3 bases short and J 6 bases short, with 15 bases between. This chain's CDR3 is CASSILPGFENTIYF. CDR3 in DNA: TGTGCCAGTAGTATTCTCCCCGGGTTCGAAAACACCATATATTTT.